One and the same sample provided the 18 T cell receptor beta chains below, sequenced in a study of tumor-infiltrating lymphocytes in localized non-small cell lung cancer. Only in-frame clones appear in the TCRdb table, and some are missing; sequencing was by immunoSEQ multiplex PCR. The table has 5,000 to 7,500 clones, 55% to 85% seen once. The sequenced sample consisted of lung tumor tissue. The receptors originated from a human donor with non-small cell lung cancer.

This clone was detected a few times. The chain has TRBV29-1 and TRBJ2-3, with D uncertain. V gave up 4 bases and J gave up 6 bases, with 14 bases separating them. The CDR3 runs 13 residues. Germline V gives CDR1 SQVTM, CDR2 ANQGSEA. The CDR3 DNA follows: TGCAGCGTTGGCGTCGGTGGGATGGATACGCAGTATTTT. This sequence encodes CSVGVGGMDTQYF.

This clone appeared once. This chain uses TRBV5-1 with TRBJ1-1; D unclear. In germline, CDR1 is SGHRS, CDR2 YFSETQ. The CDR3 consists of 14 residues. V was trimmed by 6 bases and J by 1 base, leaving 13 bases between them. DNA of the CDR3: TGCGCCAGCAAAGAGAGCGGGCCGAACACTGAAGCTTTCTTT. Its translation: CASKESGPNTEAFF.

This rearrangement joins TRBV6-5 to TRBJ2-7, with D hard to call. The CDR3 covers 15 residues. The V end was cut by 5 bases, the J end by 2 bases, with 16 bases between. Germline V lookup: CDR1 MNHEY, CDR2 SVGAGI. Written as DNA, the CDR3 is TGTGCCAGCAGTCGATATAGGATAGGAGCCTACGAGCAGTACTTC. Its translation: CASSRYRIGAYEQYF.

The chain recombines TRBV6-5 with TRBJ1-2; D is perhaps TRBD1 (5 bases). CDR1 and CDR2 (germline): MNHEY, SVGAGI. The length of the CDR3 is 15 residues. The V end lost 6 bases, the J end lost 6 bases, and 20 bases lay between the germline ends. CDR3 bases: TGTGCCAGCAGATTTCCGGGACCCCAAGGGGATGGCTACACCTTC. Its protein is CASRFPGPQGDGYTF.

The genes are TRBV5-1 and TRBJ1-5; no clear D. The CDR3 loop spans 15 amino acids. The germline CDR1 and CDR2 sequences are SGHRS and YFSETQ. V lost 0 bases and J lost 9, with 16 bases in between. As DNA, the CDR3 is TGCGCCAGCAGCTTGGACGGTGGAGCCAATGGGCCCCAGCATTTT. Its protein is CASSLDGGANGPQHF.

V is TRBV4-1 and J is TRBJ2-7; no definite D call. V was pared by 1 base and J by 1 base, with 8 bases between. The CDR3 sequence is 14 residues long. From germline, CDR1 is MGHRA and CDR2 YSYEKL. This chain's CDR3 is CASSQGSSSYEQYF. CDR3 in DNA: TGCGCCAGCAGCCAAGGATCCTCTTCCTACGAGCAGTACTTC.

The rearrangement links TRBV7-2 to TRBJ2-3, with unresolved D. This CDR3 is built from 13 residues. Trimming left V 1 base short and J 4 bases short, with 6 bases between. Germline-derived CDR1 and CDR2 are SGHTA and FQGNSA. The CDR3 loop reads CASSLVTPDTQYF. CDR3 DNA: TGTGCCAGCAGCTTAGTGACCCCAGATACGCAGTATTTT.

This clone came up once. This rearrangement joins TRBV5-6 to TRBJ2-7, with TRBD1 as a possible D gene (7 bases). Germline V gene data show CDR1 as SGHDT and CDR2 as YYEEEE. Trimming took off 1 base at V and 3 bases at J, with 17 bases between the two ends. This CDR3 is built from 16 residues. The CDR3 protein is CASSLYGRGDGYEQYF. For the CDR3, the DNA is TGTGCCAGCAGCTTGTACGGCAGGGGGGACGGCTACGAGCAGTACTTC.

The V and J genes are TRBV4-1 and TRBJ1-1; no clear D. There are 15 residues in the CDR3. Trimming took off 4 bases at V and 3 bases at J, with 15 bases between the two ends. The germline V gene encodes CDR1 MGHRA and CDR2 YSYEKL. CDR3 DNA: TGCGCCAGCAGCCCTTACTCCCGCGGATACACTGAAGCTTTCTTT. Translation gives CASSPYSRGYTEAFF.

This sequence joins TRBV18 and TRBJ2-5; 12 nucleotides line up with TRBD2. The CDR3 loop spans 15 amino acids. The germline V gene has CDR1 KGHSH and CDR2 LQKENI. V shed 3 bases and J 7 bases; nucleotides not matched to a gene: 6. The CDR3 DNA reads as TGTGCCAGCTCACCTAAAGGACTAGCGGGGCGGACCCAGTACTTC. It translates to CASSPKGLAGRTQYF.

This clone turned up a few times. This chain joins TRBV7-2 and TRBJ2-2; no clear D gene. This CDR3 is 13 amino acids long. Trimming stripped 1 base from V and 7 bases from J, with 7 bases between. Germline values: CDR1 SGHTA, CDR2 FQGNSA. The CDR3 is CASSLGQYGELFF. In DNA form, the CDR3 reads TGTGCCAGCAGCTTAGGCCAGTACGGGGAGCTGTTTTTT.

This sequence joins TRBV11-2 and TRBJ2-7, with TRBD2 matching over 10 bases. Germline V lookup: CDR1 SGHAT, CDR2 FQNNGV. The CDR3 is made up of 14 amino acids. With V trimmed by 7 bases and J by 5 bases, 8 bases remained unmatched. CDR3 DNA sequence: TGTGCCAGCACCCGGAGCGGGAGGGCCCACGAGCAGTACTTC. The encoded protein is CASTRSGRAHEQYF.

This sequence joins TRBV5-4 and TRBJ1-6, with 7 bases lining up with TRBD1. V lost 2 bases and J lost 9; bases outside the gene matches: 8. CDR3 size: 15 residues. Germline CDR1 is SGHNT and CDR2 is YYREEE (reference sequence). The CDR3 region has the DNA TGTGCCAGCAGCTTTAAGGCAGGGGGTTTTTCACCCCTCCACTTT. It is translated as CASSFKAGGFSPLHF.

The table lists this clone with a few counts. The CDR3 protein is CASAPGQAYNEQFF. The CDR3 nucleotides read TGTGCTAGTGCCCCGGGACAGGCCTACAATGAGCAGTTCTTC. The genes are TRBV12-5 and TRBJ2-1; 8 bases match TRBD1. This CDR3 is built from 14 residues. Germline loops: CDR1 LGHNT, CDR2 FRNRAP. V trimming: 7 bases; J trimming: 2 bases; junction bases outside the gene matches: 4.

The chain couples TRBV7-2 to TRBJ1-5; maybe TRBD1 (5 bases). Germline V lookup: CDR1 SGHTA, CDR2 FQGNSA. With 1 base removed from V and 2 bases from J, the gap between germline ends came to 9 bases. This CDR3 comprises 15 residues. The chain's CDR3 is CASSLDLGGNQPQHF. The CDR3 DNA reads TGTGCCAGCAGCTTAGATTTAGGGGGCAATCAGCCCCAGCATTTT.

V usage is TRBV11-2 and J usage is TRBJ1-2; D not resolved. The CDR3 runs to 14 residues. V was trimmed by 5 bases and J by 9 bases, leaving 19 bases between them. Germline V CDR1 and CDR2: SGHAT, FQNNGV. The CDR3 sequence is CASSKDRGSLSYTF. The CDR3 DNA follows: TGTGCCAGCAGCAAAGACCGGGGAAGCCTAAGCTACACCTTC.

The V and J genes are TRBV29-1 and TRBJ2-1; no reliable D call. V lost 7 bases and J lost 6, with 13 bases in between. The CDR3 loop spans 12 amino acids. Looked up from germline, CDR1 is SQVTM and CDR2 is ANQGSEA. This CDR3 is CSAPGELNEQFF. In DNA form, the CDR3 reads TGCAGCGCCCCAGGAGAACTCAATGAGCAGTTCTTC.

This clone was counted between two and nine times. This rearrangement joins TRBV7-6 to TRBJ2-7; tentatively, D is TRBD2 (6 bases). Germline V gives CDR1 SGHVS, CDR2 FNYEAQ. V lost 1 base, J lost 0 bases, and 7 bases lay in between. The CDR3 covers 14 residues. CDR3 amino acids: CASSLEEGSYEQYF. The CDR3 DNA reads TGTGCCAGCAGCTTAGAGGAGGGCTCCTACGAGCAGTACTTC. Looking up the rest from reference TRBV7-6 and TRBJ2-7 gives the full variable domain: GAGVSQSPRYKVTKRGQDVALRCDPISGHVSLYWYRQALGQGPEFLTYFNYEAQQDKSGLPNDRFSAERPEGSISTLTIQRTEQRDSAMYRCASSLEEGSYEQYFGPGTRLTVT.